The clone carrying this T cell receptor beta chain was found a few times. The antigen is not known. The data were taken from a study of T cells in Graves' hyperthyroidism and ophthalmopathy. Across the whole study: Peripheral blood was acquired at first diagnosis, ahead of any therapy whatsoever. The study, taken as a whole, reports: Appearing also in blood were most of the thyroid clonotypes expanded above 0.001.

The TCR beta CDR3 regions underwent amplification using RNA transcripts as the source. Primed by the HTBI set, a first-round RT-PCR was run on the TCR CDR3. TCRdb called the multiplex PCR reads again in MiXCR, with one record for every CDR3 protein. The data show some 490,000 distinct CDR3 sequences, around a fifth seen once. This CDR3 has 13 residues. Germline V gene lookup returns CDR1 DFQATT and CDR2 SNEGSKA (reference sequence). Trimming removed 3 bases from V and 6 bases from J; junction bases left unmatched: 5. For the diagnoses, clinical symptoms, serum thyroxine and TRAb, thyroid ultrasound and orbital computed tomography were used.

The specimen sequenced was blood. The chain links TRBV20-1 to TRBJ2-7; 10 nucleotides align to TRBD2. The sequence came from a woman aged 70-85 years with Graves' ophthalmopathy. CDR3 sequence: CSASASGSFEQYF. DNA of the CDR3: TGCAGTGCTAGCGCTAGCGGGAGCTTCGAGCAGTACTTC.